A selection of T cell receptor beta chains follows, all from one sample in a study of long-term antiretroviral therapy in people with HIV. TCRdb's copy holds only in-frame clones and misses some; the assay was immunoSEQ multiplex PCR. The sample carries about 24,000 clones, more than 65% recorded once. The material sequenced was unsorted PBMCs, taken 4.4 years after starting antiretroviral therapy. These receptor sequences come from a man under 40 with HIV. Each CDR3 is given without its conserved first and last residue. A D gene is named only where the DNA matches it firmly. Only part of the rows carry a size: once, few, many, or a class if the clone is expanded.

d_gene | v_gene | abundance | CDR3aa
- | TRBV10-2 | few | ATRLGTYEQY
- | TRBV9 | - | ASSAGLRGNEQF
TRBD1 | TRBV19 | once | ASSMPGTGDTGELF
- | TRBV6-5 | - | ASSYFGLGTEAF
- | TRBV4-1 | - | ASSQVDRGVTDTQY
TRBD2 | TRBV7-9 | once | ASSYPGIAGVKDTQY
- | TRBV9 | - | ASSVEGSWSSYEQY
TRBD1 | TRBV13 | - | ASSLQTGNDHEQY
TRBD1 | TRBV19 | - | ASSIATGTGHTEAF
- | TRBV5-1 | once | ASSLLRGGYEQY
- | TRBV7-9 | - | ASRFSLTGDDNSPLH